This passage covers 6 T cell receptor beta chains from one sample sequenced in a study of beta chain features in type 1 diabetes. Study-level points and caveats: Shortening that was moderate but significant affected the TCRB CDR3s of Type 1 diabetes patients in all four CD4+ subsets.

All of the isolated RNA was reverse transcribed, so expressed TCRB transcripts were sequenced. Profiling relied on immunoSEQ multiplex PCR, and the TCRdb table lists in-frame clones only, not all of them. The repertoire holds hundreds of thousands of clones, approximately 15% seen once, with around 0.015% in the top ten. No antigens are known for them. The sequenced sample was naive CD4+ T cells from blood. The origin of the receptors is a man aged 18 to 30 with type 1 diabetes.

The V gene is TRBV5-4, the J gene TRBJ1-1; possibly TRBD1 for D (6 bases). Between the trimmed V and J ends, which lost 3 bases and 4 bases, there was a span of 10 bases. This CDR3 comprises 13 residues. Germline lookup yields CDR1 SGHNT and CDR2 YYREEE (reference sequence). CDR3 DNA sequence: TGTGCCAGCAGCTCTACAGGGATCACTGAAGCTTTCTTT. It encodes CASSSTGITEAFF.

The V call is TRBV28, the J call TRBJ2-3, with 11 positions matching TRBD2. Per germline, CDR1 MDHEN and CDR2 SYDVKM. The length of the CDR3 is 17 residues. The V and J ends lost 5 bases and 1 base, in that order; junction bases with no gene match: 8. The CDR3 DNA reads as TGTGCCAGCAGTGTGACTAGCGGGATTTTCCGCACAGATACGCAGTATTTT. Encoded protein: CASSVTSGIFRTDTQYF.

Only a few counts were recorded for this clone. J is TRBJ2-7 and V is TRBV18; D gene ambiguous. This CDR3 spans 13 amino acids. V lost 0 bases, J lost 6 bases, and 9 bases lay in between. Per germline, CDR1 KGHSH and CDR2 LQKENI. The CDR3 sequence is CASSPPSPGEQYF. The CDR3 coding sequence is TGTGCCAGCTCACCACCTTCCCCCGGCGAGCAGTACTTC.

The gene calls are TRBV2 and TRBJ2-7, with 12 bases aligning to TRBD1. Germline V CDR1 and CDR2: SNHLY, FYNNEI. J gave up 7 bases and V 7 bases, and 8 bases lay outside the gene matches. The CDR3 extends over 14 amino acids. In DNA, the CDR3 is TGTGCCAGCACCATGGGACAGGGGGCGCGGGAGCAGTACTTC. It specifies CASTMGQGAREQYF.

This rearrangement joins TRBV5-1 to TRBJ2-7; 10 bases are a match to TRBD1. CDR3 length: 16 residues. The J segment lost 3 bases and the V segment lost 3 bases, leaving 9 bases of the junction unmatched. Germline CDR1 SGHRS, CDR2 YFSETQ. The CDR3 coding sequence is TGCGCCAGCAGCTCAACTCCGGGACAGGGGTACTACGAGCAGTACTTC. It specifies CASSSTPGQGYYEQYF. The full variable domain, its missing parts supplied by reference TRBV5-1 and TRBJ2-7, is KAGVTQTPRYLIKTRGQQVTLSCSPISGHRSVSWYQQTPGQGLQFLFEYFSETQRNKGNFPGRFSGRQFSNSRSEMNVSTLELGDSALYLCASSSTPGQGYYEQYFGPGTRLTVT.

The genes are TRBV25-1 and TRBJ2-1; D may be TRBD1 (7 bases). V was shortened by 1 base and J by 5 bases, with 12 bases between the two germline ends. This CDR3 spans 15 amino acids. Per the germline V gene, CDR1 is MGHDK and CDR2 is SYGVNS. The CDR3 loop is CASSESDREDNEQFF. The CDR3 DNA reads TGTGCCAGCAGTGAATCAGACAGGGAGGACAATGAGCAGTTCTTC.